A selection of T cell receptor beta chains follows, all from one sample in a study of shared clonotypes between healthy human individuals. Assay used: immunoSEQ multiplex PCR; TCRdb lists only in-frame clones, some missing. The table includes 2 million to 2.5 million clones, 85% to 95% detected once. Sequencing used naive CD8+ T cells from PBMCs. The receptor source for this set is a young man in good health. Some clones in this sample may be carry-over from other donors' samples. The CDR3 runs from the conserved cysteine through the conserved F or W. The D gene is left open where the match is weak. Size tells how often a clone was seen (once, few, many) or the class of an expanded clone, and some rows leave it out.

clone size,J gene,V gene,D gene,CDR3 protein,CDR3 DNA
-,TRBJ2-3,TRBV9,TRBD2,CASSLWTSGRTDTQYF,TGTGCCAGCAGCTTATGGACTAGCGGGAGAACAGATACGCAGTATTTT
-,TRBJ2-6,TRBV10-3,TRBD2,CAISDSSASGKGGANVLTF,TGTGCCATCAGTGATTCGTCGGCTAGCGGGAAAGGTGGGGCCAACGTCCTGACTTTC
-,TRBJ1-2,TRBV10-3,-,CAISESGSRVYGYTF,TGTGCCATCAGTGAGAGCGGTAGCAGAGTCTATGGCTACACCTTC
-,TRBJ1-2,TRBV11-2,-,CASSWGGDYGYTF,TGTGCCAGCAGCTGGGGGGGCGACTATGGCTACACCTTC
once,TRBJ2-7,TRBV6-1,TRBD2,CASSEAGGGTYEQYF,TGTGCCAGCAGTGAAGCGGGGGGGGGAACCTACGAGCAGTACTTC
-,TRBJ2-7,TRBV9,TRBD1,CASSGHDRGEEQYF,TGTGCCAGCAGCGGACACGACAGGGGGGAGGAGCAGTACTTC
-,TRBJ2-7,TRBV7-2,TRBD2,CASSTRLAGVYEQYF,TGTGCCAGCAGCACAAGACTAGCGGGAGTTTACGAGCAGTACTTC
-,TRBJ2-1,TRBV5-1,TRBD1,CASSLAPYRQGAYNEQFF,TGCGCCAGCAGCTTGGCCCCTTACCGACAGGGGGCCTACAATGAGCAGTTCTTC
-,TRBJ2-3,TRBV19,TRBD1,CASSTTGGLTDTQYF,TGTGCCAGTAGTACGACAGGGGGCTTAACAGATACGCAGTATTTT
-,TRBJ2-5,TRBV4-3,-,CASSQGWQPQETQYF,TGCGCCAGCAGCCAAGGGTGGCAGCCCCAAGAGACCCAGTACTTC
-,TRBJ2-1,TRBV28,TRBD1,CASSSPGQGYNEQFF,TGTGCCAGCAGTTCACCGGGACAGGGGTACAATGAGCAGTTCTTC
-,TRBJ2-4,TRBV14,-,CASSQGPIAPF,TGTGCCAGCAGCCAAGGCCCCATAGCTCCCTTC
-,TRBJ2-7,TRBV2,TRBD2,CASSGLAGYSSYEQYF,TGTGCCAGCAGTGGGCTAGCGGGGTACTCCTCCTACGAGCAGTACTTC
-,TRBJ1-1,TRBV27,-,CASSPLFQGMNTEAFF,TGTGCCAGCAGTCCCCTTTTTCAGGGGATGAACACTGAAGCTTTCTTT
once,TRBJ1-5,TRBV6-1,-,CASSEAGPMTQHF,TGTGCCAGCAGTGAAGCGGGACCTATGACCCAGCATTTT
-,TRBJ1-2,TRBV2,-,CASSERWTGYTF,TGTGCCAGCAGTGAACGGTGGACTGGCTACACCTTC
-,TRBJ2-7,TRBV27,TRBD2,CATATSGATYEQYF,TGTGCCACCGCGACTAGCGGGGCTACCTACGAGCAGTACTTC
once,TRBJ2-7,TRBV27,TRBD2,CASSLLPSGSYEQYF,TGTGCCAGCAGTTTACTTCCTAGCGGTTCCTACGAGCAGTACTTC
-,TRBJ1-1,TRBV27,TRBD1,CASRPKRQGPYRNTEAFF,TGTGCCAGCAGACCGAAACGACAGGGGCCGTACAGGAACACTGAAGCTTTCTTT
once,TRBJ2-7,TRBV6-6,-,CASSFTLRDPSYEQYF,TGTGCCAGCAGTTTTACACTGCGGGATCCCAGCTACGAGCAGTACTTC
-,TRBJ1-1,TRBV7-9,-,CASSVSSGANTEAFF,TGTGCCAGCAGCGTTAGTTCAGGGGCGAACACTGAAGCTTTCTTT
-,TRBJ2-1,TRBV9,-,CASSVVGRSSYNEQFF,TGTGCCAGCAGCGTCGTCGGGAGAAGCTCCTACAATGAGCAGTTCTTC
-,TRBJ2-2,TRBV27,TRBD1,CASSWQGASTGELFF,TGTGCCAGCAGTTGGCAGGGGGCGAGTACCGGGGAGCTGTTTTTT
-,TRBJ2-7,TRBV9,TRBD2,CASSVGTGLGFEQYF,TGTGCCAGCAGCGTAGGGACTGGACTAGGGTTCGAGCAGTACTTC
-,TRBJ2-7,TRBV27,-,CASSDPRGEQYF,TGTGCCAGCAGTGACCCTAGAGGGGAGCAGTACTTC
-,TRBJ1-2,TRBV27,-,CASRTQNYGYTF,TGTGCCAGCAGAACTCAGAACTATGGCTACACCTTC
-,TRBJ2-4,TRBV15,TRBD1,CATSRGQGWSKNIQYF,TGTGCCACCAGCAGAGGACAGGGTTGGAGCAAAAACATTCAGTACTTC
-,TRBJ2-5,TRBV29-1,TRBD2,CSVGGGSLKETQYF,TGCAGCGTGGGGGGGGGAAGTCTAAAAGAGACCCAGTACTTC